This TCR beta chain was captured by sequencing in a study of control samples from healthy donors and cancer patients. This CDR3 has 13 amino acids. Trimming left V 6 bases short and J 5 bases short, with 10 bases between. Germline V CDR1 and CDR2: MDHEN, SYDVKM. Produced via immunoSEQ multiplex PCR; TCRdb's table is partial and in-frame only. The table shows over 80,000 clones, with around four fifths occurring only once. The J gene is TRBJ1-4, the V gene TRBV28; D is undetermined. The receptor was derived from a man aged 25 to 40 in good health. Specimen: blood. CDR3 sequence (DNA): TGTGCCAGCAGCGTATGGGGAAATGAAAAACTGTTTTTT. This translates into CASSVWGNEKLFF.